The present T cell receptor beta chain was sequenced within a study of shared clonotypes between healthy human individuals. Study-level results: As a rule, naive subsets had a larger estimated richness than memory subsets.

As regards this clone: Antigen: not known.

The authors' processing: From ImmunoSEQ came sequences covering only the junction and carrying no quality scores, so filtering differed. Clones were sequenced by immunoSEQ multiplex PCR, and TCRdb holds only the in-frame ones, with some missing. From that table come the V and J calls and clone size; the DNA was used to work out D and trimming. The data hold 2 million to 2.5 million clones, with almost 96% observed a single time. Trimming stripped 0 bases from V and 7 bases from J, with 10 bases between. The V gene's germline CDR1 is SNHLY and CDR2 FYNNEI. This CDR3 is built from 14 residues. Study donors comprised healthy, HIV-negative adults devoid of recent acute infection or vaccination.

The sequenced material came from naive CD4+ T cells sorted from blood. Subset denoted: CD45RA+ positively selected. This TCR was recovered from a man aged 18 to 29 in good health. The chain joins TRBV2 to TRBJ1-5; D is undetermined. The CDR3 spells CASSEALLSQPQHF. As DNA, the CDR3 is TGTGCCAGCAGTGAAGCGCTACTTTCACAGCCCCAGCATTTT.